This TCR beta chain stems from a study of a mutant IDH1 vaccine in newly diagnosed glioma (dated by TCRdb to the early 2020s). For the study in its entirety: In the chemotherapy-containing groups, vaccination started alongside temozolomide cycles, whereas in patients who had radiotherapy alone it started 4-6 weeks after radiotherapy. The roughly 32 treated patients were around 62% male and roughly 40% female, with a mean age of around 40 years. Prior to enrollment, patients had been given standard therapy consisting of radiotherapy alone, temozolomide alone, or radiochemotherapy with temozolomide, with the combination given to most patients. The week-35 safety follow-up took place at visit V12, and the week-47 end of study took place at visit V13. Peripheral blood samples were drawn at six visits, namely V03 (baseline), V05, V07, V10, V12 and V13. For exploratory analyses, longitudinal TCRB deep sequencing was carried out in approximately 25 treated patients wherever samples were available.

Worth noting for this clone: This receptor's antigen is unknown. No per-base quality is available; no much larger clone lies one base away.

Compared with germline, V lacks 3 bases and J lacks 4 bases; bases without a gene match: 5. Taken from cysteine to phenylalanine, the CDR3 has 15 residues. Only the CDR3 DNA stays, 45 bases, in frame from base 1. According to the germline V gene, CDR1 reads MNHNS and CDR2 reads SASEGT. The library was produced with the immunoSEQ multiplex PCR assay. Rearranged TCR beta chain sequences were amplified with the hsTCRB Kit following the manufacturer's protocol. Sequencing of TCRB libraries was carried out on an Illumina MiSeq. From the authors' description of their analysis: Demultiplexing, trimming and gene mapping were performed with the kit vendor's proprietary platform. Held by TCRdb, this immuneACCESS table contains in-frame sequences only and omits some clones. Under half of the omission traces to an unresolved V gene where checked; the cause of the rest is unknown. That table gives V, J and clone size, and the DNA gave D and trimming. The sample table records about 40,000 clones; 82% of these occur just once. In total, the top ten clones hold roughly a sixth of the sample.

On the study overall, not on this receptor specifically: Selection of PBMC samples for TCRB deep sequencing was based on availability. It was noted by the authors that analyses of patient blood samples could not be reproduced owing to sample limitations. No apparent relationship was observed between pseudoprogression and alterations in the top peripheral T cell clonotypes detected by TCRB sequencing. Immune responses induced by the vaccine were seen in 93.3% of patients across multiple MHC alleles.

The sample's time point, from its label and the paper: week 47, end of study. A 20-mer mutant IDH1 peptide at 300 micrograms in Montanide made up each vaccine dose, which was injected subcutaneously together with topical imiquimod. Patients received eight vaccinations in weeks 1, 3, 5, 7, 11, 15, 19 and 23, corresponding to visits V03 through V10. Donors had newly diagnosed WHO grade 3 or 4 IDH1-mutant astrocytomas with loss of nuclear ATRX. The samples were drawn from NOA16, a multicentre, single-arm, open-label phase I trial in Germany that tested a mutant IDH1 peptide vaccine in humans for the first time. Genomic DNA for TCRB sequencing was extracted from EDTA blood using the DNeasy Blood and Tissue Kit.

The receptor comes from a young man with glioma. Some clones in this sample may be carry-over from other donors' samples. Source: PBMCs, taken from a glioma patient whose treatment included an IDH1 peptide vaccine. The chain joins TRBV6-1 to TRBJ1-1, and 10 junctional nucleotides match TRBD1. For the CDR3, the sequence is CASSEWDRGRTEAFF. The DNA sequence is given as TGTGCCAGCAGTGAGTGGGACAGGGGCCGCACTGAAGCTTTCTTT.